Below, 26 T cell receptor beta chains from the same sample are listed, as sequenced in a study of monozygotic twins with inflammatory bowel disease. No DNA is given; TCRdb re-called the 5' RACE reads and lists each CDR3 protein once. This sample carries 150,000 to 200,000 distinct CDR3 sequences, with roughly 7% going to the ten biggest clones. The sequencing sample was made of blood. The receptors stem from a human donor with ulcerative colitis or Crohn's disease, or a healthy co-twin of an affected twin (not recorded which).

The V call is TRBV2, the J call TRBJ1-4. From germline, CDR1 is SNHLY and CDR2 FYNNEI. CDR3 length equals 15 residues. The CDR3 sequence is CASHLDGPTNEKLFF.

This sequence joins TRBV6-5 and TRBJ1-5. CDR3 length: 15 residues. Germline lookup yields CDR1 MNHEY and CDR2 SVGAGI. The CDR3 loop reads CASRLDQFTDQPQHF.

This chain links TRBV10-3 with TRBJ2-3; the TCRdb call, TRBD2, lacks DNA for checking. Germline-derived CDR1 and CDR2 are ENHRY and SYGVKD. The CDR3 is made up of 14 amino acids. The CDR3 reads CAISERAGEDTQYF.

The chain is built from TRBV10-3 and TRBJ2-7; TCRdb gives TRBD1 as the D gene, but with no DNA this cannot be confirmed. The CDR3 extends over 14 amino acids. In germline, CDR1 is ENHRY, CDR2 SYGVKD. The CDR3 loop is CAISSTGTAYEQYF.

V gene TRBV20-1 combines with J gene TRBJ2-7; TCRdb names TRBD1, which stays unverified in the absence of DNA. Looked up from germline, CDR1 is DFQATT and CDR2 is SNEGSKA (reference sequence). This CDR3 comprises 11 residues. The CDR3 is CSATGTAEQYF.

The CDR3 sequence is CASSWDRANYGYTF. The rearrangement joins TRBV6-1 to TRBJ1-2; TCRdb designates TRBD1, a call that cannot be tested without DNA. The CDR3 covers 14 residues. Germline CDR1 and CDR2: MNHNS and SASEGT.

The V call is TRBV2, the J call TRBJ2-2; TCRdb names TRBD2, which stays unverified in the absence of DNA. The CDR3 contains 15 residues. Germline V gives CDR1 SNHLY, CDR2 FYNNEI. CDR3 region: CASTLARGNTGELFF.

This chain joins TRBV6-5 and TRBJ2-2; the D call of TRBD2 rests on TCRdb alone, since no DNA is present to check it. CDR1 and CDR2 (germline): MNHEY, SVGAGI. This CDR3 comprises 15 residues. The CDR3 protein is CASSYLTSATGELFF.

This chain links TRBV7-2 with TRBJ2-7. Germline CDR1 and CDR2: SGHTA and FQGNSA. The CDR3 totals 13 residues. CDR3 protein: CASSEKPFYEQYF. The whole variable domain, filled in from reference TRBV7-2 and TRBJ2-7, reads GAGVSQSPSNKVTEKGKDVELRCDPISGHTALYWYRQSLGQGLEFLIYFQGNSAPDKSGLPSDRFSAERTGGSVSTLTIQRTQQEDSAVYLCASSEKPFYEQYFGPGTRLTVT.

The V and J genes are TRBV12-3 or TRBV12-4 and TRBJ2-7; the TRBD1 assignment by TCRdb is unverifiable without DNA. This CDR3 has 14 amino acids. The chain's CDR3 is CASKSGQRLGEQYF.

The gene calls are TRBV6-5 and TRBJ1-1; TCRdb's D gene call, TRBD1, goes unchecked for lack of DNA. Germline CDR1 and CDR2: MNHEY and SVGAGI. The CDR3 consists of 15 residues. The CDR3 region is CASSYGGPLNTEAFF.

V and J are TRBV6-2 or TRBV6-3 and TRBJ1-4; TCRdb calls TRBD1, which cannot be checked without DNA. CDR3 length: 16 amino acids. Germline V gene sequence: CDR1 MNHEY, CDR2 SVGEGT. CDR3 residues: CASSYFRQATNEKLFF.

V and J are TRBV5-1 and TRBJ2-5; as DNA is missing, the TRBD1 call by TCRdb cannot be tested. Germline V gives CDR1 SGHRS, CDR2 YFSETQ. The CDR3 is 15 residues long. The CDR3 sequence: CASSDRDRGKETQYF. Complete variable domain (other parts from reference TRBV5-1 and TRBJ2-5): KAGVTQTPRYLIKTRGQQVTLSCSPISGHRSVSWYQQTPGQGLQFLFEYFSETQRNKGNFPGRFSGRQFSNSRSEMNVSTLELGDSALYLCASSDRDRGKETQYFGPGTRLLVL.

The V call is TRBV10-3, the J call TRBJ2-1. Per germline, CDR1 ENHRY and CDR2 SYGVKD. The CDR3 is made up of 16 amino acids. CDR3 in amino acids: CAISGSTRDSYNEQFF.

V usage is TRBV18 and J usage is TRBJ2-3; TCRdb reports TRBD1, a call that lacks DNA to check it against. This CDR3 is 17 amino acids long. From germline, CDR1 is KGHSH and CDR2 LQKENI. CDR3 in amino acids: CASSPTPRQARTDTQYF. The whole variable domain, filled in from reference TRBV18 and TRBJ2-3, reads NAGVMQNPRHLVRRRGQEARLRCSPMKGHSHVYWYRQLPEEGLKFMVYLQKENIIDESGMPKERFSAEFPKEGPSILRIQQVVRGDSAAYFCASSPTPRQARTDTQYFGPGTRLTVL.

This chain uses TRBV20-1 with TRBJ1-1. The germline CDR1 and CDR2 sequences are DFQATT and SNEGSKA (reference sequence). This CDR3 region has 13 residues. This CDR3 reads CSARAPDGTEAFF.

The chain is built from TRBV5-1 and TRBJ2-7; there is no DNA to check the TCRdb D call of TRBD2. The CDR3 consists of 14 residues. CDR1 and CDR2 from the germline V gene are SGHRS and YFSETQ. The chain's CDR3 is CASSPAGGPYEQYF.

The chain carries TRBV7-2 and TRBJ2-1; TCRdb designates TRBD2, a call that cannot be tested without DNA. CDR1 SGHTA and CDR2 FQGNSA come from the germline V gene. This CDR3 contains 17 residues. The CDR3 sequence is CASSLRTSGREYNEQFF.

V gene TRBV7-6 combines with J gene TRBJ1-6. The CDR3 covers 14 residues. CDR1 and CDR2 from the germline V gene are SGHVS and FNYEAQ. The CDR3 region is CASSMAGLGSPLHF.

The CDR3 protein is CATIWRGRSEAFF. The chain joins TRBV7-9 to TRBJ1-1. The germline gives CDR1 SEHNR, CDR2 FQNEAQ (reference sequence). The CDR3 is 13 amino acids.

The V and J genes are TRBV7-2 and TRBJ2-3; TCRdb picks TRBD2, but there is no DNA to check that call. The germline V gene has CDR1 SGHTA and CDR2 FQGNSA. The CDR3 is 14 residues long. CDR3 residues: CASKERTTTDTQYF.

The chain carries TRBV15 and TRBJ1-3. Germline V gives CDR1 LNHNV, CDR2 YYDKDF (reference sequence). The CDR3 contains 17 residues. The CDR3 reads CATSREPSQGSGNTIYF. Variable domain in full (rest from reference TRBV15 and TRBJ1-3): DAMVIQNPRYQVTQFGKPVTLSCSQTLNHNVMYWYQQKSSQAPKLLFHYYDKDFNNEADTPDNFQSRRPNTSFCFLDIRSPGLGDTAMYLCATSREPSQGSGNTIYFGEGSWLTVV.

V usage is TRBV18 and J usage is TRBJ2-1; as DNA is missing, the TRBD2 call by TCRdb cannot be tested. The CDR3 consists of 14 residues. Germline lookup yields CDR1 KGHSH and CDR2 LQKENI. The CDR3 is CAISPLAGYNEQFF.

This chain joins TRBV7-2 and TRBJ1-2; TCRdb's assignment of TRBD1 cannot be checked, as there is no DNA. The length of the CDR3 is 14 residues. Germline V gene lookup returns CDR1 SGHTA and CDR2 FQGNSA. CDR3 loop: CASSLGGQGNGYTF.

J is TRBJ2-7 and V is TRBV5-1; TCRdb's D gene call, TRBD2, goes unchecked for lack of DNA. CDR1 SGHRS and CDR2 YFSETQ come from the germline V gene. This CDR3 is 15 amino acids long. CDR3 protein: CASSLKATGDYEQYF.

The chain uses TRBV12-3 or TRBV12-4 and TRBJ2-1; TCRdb selects TRBD1, and the lack of DNA leaves this call unchecked. The CDR3 extends over 13 amino acids. The CDR3 here is CASSLDRADEQFF.